This T cell receptor (beta chain) originates from a study of cytomegalovirus exposure and HLA in healthy donors. The method was immunoSEQ multiplex PCR; TCRdb's version includes in-frame clones alone and lacks a portion of them. The sample lists around 93,000 clones; about 85% were seen once. The V end lost 3 bases, the J end lost 0 bases, and 12 bases lay between the germline ends. Germline CDR1 is SGHNT and CDR2 is YENEEA. This CDR3 has 16 residues. The receptor was isolated from a young man in good health and CMV-seropositive. The sample was PBMCs. V is TRBV11-3 and J is TRBJ1-3; D unclear. CDR3 bases: TGTGCCAGCAGCTTCTCTAGCCCACTCTCTGGAAACACCATATATTTT. Encoded protein: CASSFSSPLSGNTIYF.